A single sample is the source of the 17 T cell receptor beta chains below, sequenced in a study of T cell repertoires in cytomegalovirus infection. In TCRdb, the reads were re-called with MiXCR into one record per CDR3 protein. The data show 680,000 or so distinct CDR3 sequences, around 31% seen once. Antigens of these TCRs are unknown. The specimen was cultured PBMCs, collected from culture after CMV antigen stimulation. Every receptor here comes from a human donor in good health (CMV status not recorded). Some clones in this sample may be carry-over from other donors' samples.

This clonotype was picked up a small number of times. The genes are TRBV2 and TRBJ1-5, with D perhaps matching TRBD1 (5 bases). Germline assignment: CDR1 SNHLY and CDR2 FYNNEI. CDR3 size: 12 residues. V was clipped by 11 bases and J by 0 bases, with 8 bases between them. The CDR3, as DNA: TGTGCCTCGGGACTTAGCAATCAGCCCCAGCATTTT. It is translated as CASGLSNQPQHF.

This clonotype was seen ten or more times. The V gene is TRBV7-8, the J gene TRBJ2-2; 11 nucleotides match TRBD2. CDR3 length: 17 residues. V gave up 5 bases and J gave up 6 bases; unmatched junction bases: 11. Germline assignment: CDR1 SGHVS and CDR2 FQNEAQ. The CDR3 DNA follows: TGTGCCAGCAGCCTACGGGTGGGGACTAGCGGCGCCGGGGAGCTGTTTTTT. This gives the protein CASSLRVGTSGAGELFF.

The gene calls are TRBV12-5 and TRBJ2-7, with 7 bases matching TRBD1. CDR1 and CDR2 from the germline V gene are LGHNT and FRNRAP. J lost 6 bases, V lost 2 bases, and 7 bases had no gene match. The CDR3 runs to 14 residues. CDR3 sequence reads: CASGLPDRVGEQYF. As DNA, the CDR3 is TGTGCTAGTGGTTTGCCCGACAGGGTAGGCGAGCAGTACTTC.

The chain recombines TRBV7-2 with TRBJ1-2; no definite D call. This CDR3 has 12 residues. With 11 bases removed from V and 4 bases from J, the gap between germline ends came to 14 bases. Germline loops: CDR1 SGHTA, CDR2 FQGNSA. CDR3 coding DNA: TGTGCCTCGTTCCAGGAGATCTATGGCTACACCTTC. Translating gives CASFQEIYGYTF.

The V gene is TRBV18, the J gene TRBJ1-4, with a tentative D call TRBD1 (6 bases). The CDR3 runs 10 residues. Germline assignment: CDR1 KGHSH and CDR2 LQKENI. Deletions cut 4 bases from V and 12 bases from J, with 6 bases between. The CDR3 DNA is TGTGCCAGCTCACGACAGGAACTGTTTTTT. The encoded protein is CASSRQELFF.

The sample holds many counts of this clonotype. The chain has TRBV7-2 and TRBJ2-3; TRBD2 agrees at 9 bases. The CDR3 consists of 16 residues. CDR1 and CDR2 from the germline V gene are SGHTA and FQGNSA. V lost 5 bases to trimming and J lost 4 bases; unmatched junction nucleotides: 10. CDR3 coding DNA: TGTGCCAGCAGCCCCAGGGTAGCGGGAGTAGCAGATACGCAGTATTTT. Protein sequence: CASSPRVAGVADTQYF.

The chain uses TRBV6-1 and TRBJ2-6; 10 bases are shared with TRBD2. Trimming took 4 bases from V and 2 from J; bases not matched to a gene: 5. The CDR3 loop spans 17 amino acids. Germline V CDR1 and CDR2: MNHNS, SASEGT. In DNA, the CDR3 is TGTGCCAGCAGTGGGCTAGCGGGAGTTACTGGGGCCAACGTCCTGACTTTC. It is translated as CASSGLAGVTGANVLTF.

Turning to this clonotype: A much larger clone is a single base away; this may be a read error. The genes are TRBV7-8 and TRBJ2-3; the D is unclear. V lost 4 bases and J 4 bases, leaving 15 bases between the germline ends. CDR1 and CDR2 from the germline V gene are SGHVS and FQNEAQ. The CDR3 has 15 residues. CDR3: CASSSPKWQADTQYF. The CDR3 region has the DNA TGTGCCAGCAGCTCCCCTAAGTGGCAGGCAGATACGCAGTATTTT.

V is TRBV4-1 and J is TRBJ2-1; perhaps TRBD2 as D (5 bases). The CDR3 extends over 16 amino acids. Germline V CDR1 and CDR2: MGHRA, YSYEKL. V was clipped by 1 base and J by 10 bases, with 20 bases between them. The CDR3 protein is CASSQVQTVTRGEQFF. CDR3 DNA: TGCGCCAGCAGCCAAGTCCAGACCGTAACAAGAGGGGAGCAGTTCTTC.

The chain combines TRBV5-6 with TRBJ2-3; possible D gene TRBD2, 6 bases. Germline loops: CDR1 SGHDT, CDR2 YYEEEE. The CDR3 extends over 15 amino acids. V was clipped by 2 bases and J by 1 base, with 11 bases between them. This chain's CDR3 is CASSFRTTRTDTQYF. CDR3 nucleotides: TGTGCCAGCAGCTTTAGGACTACTCGCACAGATACGCAGTATTTT. Looking up the rest from reference TRBV5-6 and TRBJ2-3 gives the full variable domain: DAGVTQSPTHLIKTRGQQVTLRCSPKSGHDTVSWYQQALGQGPQFIFQYYEEEERQRGNFPDRFSGHQFPNYSSELNVNALLLGDSALYLCASSFRTTRTDTQYFGPGTRLTVL.

This rearrangement joins TRBV6-2 or TRBV6-3 to TRBJ1-2; D perhaps matches TRBD1 (5 bases). Trimming took off 4 bases at V and 5 bases at J, with 14 bases between the two ends. CDR1 and CDR2 from the germline V gene are MNHEY and SVGEGT. The CDR3 contains 14 residues. The CDR3 nucleotides read TGTGCCAGCAGTTGGAACCTCGGGGGATATGGCTACACCTTC. It codes for CASSWNLGGYGYTF.

This clonotype was detected a few times. This chain links TRBV4-2 with TRBJ2-1, with D possibly matching TRBD2 (6 bases). Germline CDR1 and CDR2: LGHNA and YNFKEQ. This CDR3 spans 16 amino acids. The V and J ends lost 1 base and 5 bases respectively, with 15 bases between them. This CDR3 reads CASSQGTGSGNNEQFF. The DNA for the CDR3 is TGTGCCAGCAGCCAAGGGACTGGTAGCGGTAACAATGAGCAGTTCTTC.

This clonotype appeared a few times. The rearrangement joins TRBV28 to TRBJ1-6; 9 bases match TRBD1. CDR3 length: 15 residues. Germline values: CDR1 MDHEN, CDR2 SYDVKM. V was clipped by 5 bases and J by 7 bases; unmatched bases: 6. The CDR3 DNA follows: TGTGCCAGCAGTGGCGGACAGGGGATCAATTCACCCCTCCACTTT. Translating it yields CASSGGQGINSPLHF. The entire variable domain, with the rest obtained from reference TRBV28 and TRBJ1-6, is as follows: DVKVTQSSRYLVKRTGEKVFLECVQDMDHENMFWYRQDPGLGLRLIYFSYDVKMKEKGDIPEGYSVSREKKERFSLILESASTNQTSMYLCASSGGQGINSPLHFGNGTRLTVT.

This clonotype was observed a handful of times. The chain joins TRBV2 to TRBJ1-4; TRBD1 agrees at 10 bases. Germline-derived CDR1 and CDR2 are SNHLY and FYNNEI. The CDR3 loop spans 17 amino acids. With 6 bases clipped from V and 2 bases from J, the junction kept 9 bases outside the gene matches. The CDR3 bases are TGTGCCAGCAGGGACAGGGGGGTCCTGACCACTAATGAAAAACTGTTTTTT. It specifies CASRDRGVLTTNEKLFF.

This clonotype was seen more than once but under ten times. This chain connects TRBV2 to TRBJ2-2; 8 bases agree with TRBD2. The CDR3 sequence is 14 residues long. Germline V gene sequence: CDR1 SNHLY, CDR2 FYNNEI. V dropped 10 bases and J dropped 0; count of bases not matched to a gene: 4. The CDR3 spells CATRGGPNTGELFF. The CDR3 coding sequence is TGTGCCACCCGGGGGGGGCCGAACACCGGGGAGCTGTTTTTT.

This clonotype was seen only a few times. The V call is TRBV7-2, the J call TRBJ2-3; no firm D call. Germline V CDR1 and CDR2: SGHTA, FQGNSA. The ends were cut back, 5 bases at V and 6 bases at J, with 24 bases in the middle. The CDR3 is 17 residues long. The CDR3 sequence: CASSPRQERYSPDTQYF. The CDR3 nucleotides are TGTGCCAGCAGCCCGCGCCAGGAGAGATACTCCCCGGATACGCAGTATTTT.

This clonotype has just a few counts. The gene calls are TRBV7-9 and TRBJ1-2; no clear D. Germline V gene sequence: CDR1 SEHNR, CDR2 FQNEAQ (reference sequence). CDR3 size: 13 residues. Trimming took off 2 bases at V and 7 bases at J, with 11 bases between the two ends. In nucleotides, the CDR3 is TGTGCCAGCAGCTTAATCAAAGGCTCTGGCTACACCTTC. Encoded protein: CASSLIKGSGYTF.